The TCR beta chain described here comes from a study of shared T cell receptors in the human thymus (TCRdb year 2021). A note on the overall study: The study examined how self-reactive, shared T-cell receptor alpha chains are generated in the human thymus.

From a lookup of the germline V gene, CDR1 and CDR2 are SQVTM and ANQGSEA. The cysteine opens and the phenylalanine closes a CDR3 of 16 amino acids. Only CDR3 DNA is held: 48 bases, read in frame from base 1. V has 2 bases trimmed and J has 1 base trimmed; junction bases matching no gene number 9. Library preparation employed the immunoSEQ multiplex PCR assay. TCRdb limited this immuneACCESS table to in-frame rearrangements with V and J called. A share of clones is missing; checked studies link under half to unresolved V genes, and the rest is unexplained. The sample has some 700,000 clones on record, 70% to 90% of them singletons. The top ten constitute 0.0095% to 0.011% of the sample. Comment on this clone: The antigen it binds to is not known. No base qualities exist here, and no much larger clone lies one base off it.

The data were also submitted as part of a second study, on human thymus T cells. The other study reports the following: The donors were immunologically healthy infants in Finland who had open corrective cardiac surgery for congenital heart defects. Thymus tissue was obtained as surgical resects removed during corrective cardiac surgery. V and J gene segment usage appeared biased in both thymic and peripheral blood repertoires. According to the related research, thymic TCR repertoires were highly overlapping among unrelated individuals. The study described the TCR alpha and beta repertoires in eight or nine infant thymus samples and a handful of matching peripheral blood samples. The infant donors were about 7 to 244 days old, and the cohort included roughly six males and a couple of females. Thymocytes were released mechanically from tissue and stored at -70 °C as pellets of roughly 8.5-32 million cells. A QIAsymphony instrument was used to extract genomic DNA from the frozen cell pellets. The immunoSEQ multiplex PCR assay was used to amplify the TCRB and TCRAD loci from a standardized quantity of quality-controlled genomic DNA. The amplicons covered the V(D)J region and were long enough to include the CDR3 and to identify the V and J genes. Through the commercial immunoSEQ service, the amplicons were sequenced on an Illumina platform. Primer bias and sequencing errors were corrected using previously described methods, and TCRAD and TCRB definitions followed the IMGT database. immunoSEQ Analyzer 3.0 and VDJTools were used for repertoire analysis, which covered basic statistics, V/J segment usage, diversity estimates, rarefaction and pairwise overlap. Diversity was estimated with Chao1, ChaoE, Efron-Thisted, Shannon and inverse Simpson indices, and also on datasets down-sampled to the smallest sample. For repertoire overlap, CDR3 nucleotide sequence, V gene and J gene had to match strictly, and clustering was done by Jaccard-based multidimensional scaling. Thymus samples yielded on average about 810,000 unique TCRB clonotypes, compared with some 89,000 from blood samples.

The chain employs TRBV29-1 and TRBJ2-3, with 7 bases matching TRBD2. This TCR derives from a boy in the first two years of life with a congenital heart defect. Donor details come from another sample of the same person, matched by shared clones. Material for sequencing was thymocytes. Read as DNA, the sequence is TGCAGCGTTGAAAAGCCCGGGACTAATGGCACAGATACGCAGTATTTT. Translated, this gives CSVEKPGTNGTDTQYF.